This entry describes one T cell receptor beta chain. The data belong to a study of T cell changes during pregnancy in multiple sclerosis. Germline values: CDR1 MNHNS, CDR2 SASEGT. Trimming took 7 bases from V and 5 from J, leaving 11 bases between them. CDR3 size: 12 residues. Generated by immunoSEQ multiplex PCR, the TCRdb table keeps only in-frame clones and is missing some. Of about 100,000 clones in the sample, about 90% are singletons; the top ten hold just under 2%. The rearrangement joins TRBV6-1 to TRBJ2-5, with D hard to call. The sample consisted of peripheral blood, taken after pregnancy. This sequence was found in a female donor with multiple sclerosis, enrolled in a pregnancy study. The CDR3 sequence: CASMNQAETQYF. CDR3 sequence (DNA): TGTGCCAGCATGAACCAGGCCGAGACCCAGTACTTC.